This record looks at one TCR beta chain sequence and its context. Its antigen is undetermined. UMIs and a universal primer site were added when TCR cDNA was made by 5'RACE template switching. One entry per CDR3 protein results from TCRdb running MiXCR on the 5' RACE reads. The sample includes about 300,000 distinct CDR3 sequences, 8.7% seen only once; the top ten take about 3%. This entry comes from a study of T cells after yellow fever vaccination. The germline CDR1 and CDR2 sequences are SGHTA and FQGNSA. The length of the CDR3 is 12 residues. Trimming left V 4 bases short and J 6 bases short, with 9 bases between. General study results and limits: Any FACS-sorted repertoire could hold abundant clonotypes that contaminate it from the bulk population. Secondary responses were weaker yet peaked faster, day 5 versus 15.

The chain recombines TRBV7-2 with TRBJ1-2, with D hard to call. The source is a man aged 18-30 years who received the YFV17D yellow fever vaccine. The material sequenced was CD4+ T cells sorted from PBMCs, taken 5 days after the yellow fever booster vaccination. The CDR3 sequence is CASSSPGHGYTF. The DNA of the CDR3 is TGTGCCAGCAGCTCCCCCGGACATGGCTACACCTTC. The variable domain in full, with the rest retrieved from reference TRBV7-2 and TRBJ1-2, is GAGVSQSPSNKVTEKGKDVELRCDPISGHTALYWYRQSLGQGLEFLIYFQGNSAPDKSGLPSDRFSAERTGGSVSTLTIQRTQQEDSAVYLCASSSPGHGYTFGSGTRLTVV.